The 18 T cell receptor beta chains in this list originate from one sample, sequenced in a study of cytomegalovirus exposure and HLA in healthy donors. Primers: 60 Vbeta forward and 13 Jbeta reverse. The data were produced by immunoSEQ multiplex PCR, yet TCRdb's version contains in-frame clones alone and is incomplete. The table lists over 120,000 clones, 60% to 75% of them singletons. Specimen: PBMCs. All receptors derive from a man aged 30 to 45 in good health and CMV-seronegative.

The V and J genes are TRBV5-4 and TRBJ2-3; TRBD2 matches at 9 bases. The CDR3 is made up of 15 amino acids. The germline CDR1 and CDR2 sequences are SGHNT and YYREEE (reference sequence). V lost 2 bases to trimming and J lost 6 bases; unmatched junction nucleotides: 7. CDR3 loop: CASSFSGGREDTQYF. CDR3 in DNA: TGTGCCAGCAGCTTTTCTGGCGGGAGGGAGGATACGCAGTATTTT.

The chain combines TRBV7-2 with TRBJ2-3; D call uncertain. CDR1 is SGHTA, CDR2 FQGNSA, per germline. V shed 4 bases and J shed 8 bases, with 10 bases lying between them. The CDR3 consists of 12 residues. The CDR3 reads CASSSPSSTQYF. The CDR3 region has the DNA TGTGCCAGCAGCTCCCCGTCCAGTACGCAGTATTTT.

V is TRBV6-4 and J is TRBJ2-1, with 10 bases fitting TRBD2. The CDR3 runs 15 residues. Trimming at V came to 5 bases and at J to 4 bases, leaving 5 bases not matched to a gene. The germline gives CDR1 MRHNA, CDR2 SNTAGT. The CDR3 nucleotides are TGTGCCAGCAGTTCACTAGCGGGATCGTACAATGAGCAGTTCTTC. The encoded protein is CASSSLAGSYNEQFF.

The J gene is TRBJ2-7, the V gene TRBV7-2; a possible D gene is TRBD2 (5 bases). Trimming removed 1 base at V and 5 bases at J, with 15 bases between. This CDR3 has 15 residues. Germline CDR1 SGHTA, CDR2 FQGNSA. The CDR3 DNA follows: TGTGCCAGCAGCTTAGTGTGGCAGTCGGGGAACGAGCAGTACTTC. Its translation is CASSLVWQSGNEQYF.

The chain links TRBV25-1 to TRBJ2-5; D possibly corresponds to TRBD1 (6 bases). The V end was cut by 3 bases, the J end by 2 bases, with 7 bases between. Germline V gene data show CDR1 as MGHDK and CDR2 as SYGVNS. The CDR3 loop spans 13 amino acids. In DNA, the CDR3 is TGTGCCAGCAGTGAGAGGGGGCAAGAGACCCAGTACTTC. It translates to CASSERGQETQYF.

The chain links TRBV10-3 to TRBJ1-1; the match to TRBD1 covers 11 bases. CDR1 is ENHRY, CDR2 SYGVKD, per germline. The CDR3 is made up of 13 amino acids. Trimming took 11 bases from V and 11 from J; bases not matched to a gene: 13. The CDR3 here is CAGRAGQGAVAFF. CDR3 bases: TGTGCCGGGCGGGCCGGACAGGGGGCGGTTGCTTTCTTT.

The chain combines TRBV10-3 with TRBJ2-1, with TRBD1 identical over 7 bases. V shed 6 bases, J shed 5 bases, and the junction held 13 bases outside the gene matches. The CDR3 is made up of 16 amino acids. Germline CDR1 reads ENHRY; CDR2 reads SYGVKD. The CDR3 loop reads CAIRQTGEGVNNEQFF. In nucleotides, the CDR3 is TGTGCCATCAGACAAACAGGGGAAGGGGTTAACAATGAGCAGTTCTTC.

The chain links TRBV6-5 to TRBJ1-5, with 7 positions matching TRBD1. CDR1 and CDR2 (germline): MNHEY, SVGAGI. The CDR3 totals 14 residues. After removal of 5 bases from V and 7 bases from J, the junction contained 8 bases not matched to a gene. The CDR3 loop is CASSVQGLGQPQHF. CDR3 nucleotide sequence: TGTGCCAGCAGTGTACAGGGGCTGGGGCAGCCCCAGCATTTT.

This chain joins TRBV7-8 and TRBJ1-1; the match to TRBD1 covers 9 bases. CDR1 is SGHVS and CDR2 is FQNEAQ in the germline V gene. J lost 4 bases, V lost 3 bases, and 9 bases had no gene match. This CDR3 is built from 16 residues. The CDR3 spells CASSLYSPDRGTEAFF. For the CDR3, the DNA is TGTGCCAGCAGCTTGTATTCTCCGGACAGGGGCACTGAAGCTTTCTTT.

J is TRBJ1-5 and V is TRBV19, with D maybe TRBD1 (5 bases). Germline V gives CDR1 LNHDA, CDR2 SQIVND (reference sequence). V gave up 6 bases and J gave up 4 bases, with 10 bases separating them. This CDR3 comprises 13 residues. The CDR3 region has the DNA TGTGCCAGTAGGGACACACTTAATCAGCCCCAGCATTTT. As protein: CASRDTLNQPQHF.

This chain connects TRBV7-9 to TRBJ2-7; tentative D call: TRBD2 (5 bases). Germline assignment: CDR1 SEHNR and CDR2 FQNEAQ (reference sequence). The V end lost 0 bases, the J end lost 7 bases, and 10 bases lay between the germline ends. The CDR3 loop spans 13 amino acids. DNA for the CDR3: TGTGCCAGCAGCTTAGCTACTTCGGGAGAGCAGTACTTC. This codes for CASSLATSGEQYF.

The CDR3 region is CASSLDAGSTDTQYF. CDR3 DNA sequence: TGTGCCAGCAGCTTAGATGCGGGGAGCACAGATACGCAGTATTTT. The V and J genes are TRBV7-2 and TRBJ2-3; possible D gene TRBD2, 6 bases. The germline gives CDR1 SGHTA, CDR2 FQGNSA. V was trimmed by 1 base and J by 0 bases, leaving 8 bases between them. The CDR3 has 15 residues.

This clone was picked up a small number of times. The chain employs TRBV7-9 and TRBJ2-1, with 11 bases that match TRBD1. CDR1 is SEHNR and CDR2 is FQNEAQ in the germline V gene (reference sequence). V dropped 6 bases and J dropped 6; count of bases not matched to a gene: 7. CDR3 length: 15 amino acids. The CDR3 sequence: CASSSGGTGGNEQFF. The CDR3 nucleotides read TGTGCCAGCAGTTCAGGCGGGACAGGGGGCAATGAGCAGTTCTTC. Variable domain in full (rest from reference TRBV7-9 and TRBJ2-1): DTGVSQNPRHKITKRGQNVTFRCDPISEHNRLYWYRQTLGQGPEFLTYFQNEAQLEKSRLLSDRFSAERPKGSFSTLEIQRTEQGDSAMYLCASSSGGTGGNEQFFGPGTRLTVL.

V gene TRBV5-1 combines with J gene TRBJ2-5; perhaps TRBD2 as D (6 bases). The CDR3 sequence is 15 residues long. V dropped 0 bases and J dropped 4 bases, with 13 bases sitting between them. Per germline, CDR1 SGHRS and CDR2 YFSETQ. This CDR3 reads CASSLDTGEGETQYF. The CDR3 bases are TGCGCCAGCAGCTTGGATACGGGAGAGGGAGAGACCCAGTACTTC. The complete variable domain, with remaining parts taken from reference TRBV5-1 and TRBJ2-5, reads KAGVTQTPRYLIKTRGQQVTLSCSPISGHRSVSWYQQTPGQGLQFLFEYFSETQRNKGNFPGRFSGRQFSNSRSEMNVSTLELGDSALYLCASSLDTGEGETQYFGPGTRLLVL.

Note on this clone: A much bigger clone sits one base away, suggesting this may be a read error. Additional DNA sequences in this sample encode the identical CDR3. The rearrangement uses TRBV7-2 and TRBJ1-5, with no clear D. The V gene's germline CDR1 is SGHTA and CDR2 FQGNSA. CDR3 length equals 13 residues. V was cut by 8 bases and J by 0 bases, with 8 bases left in between. This CDR3 reads CASGRDSNQPQHF. The CDR3 DNA reads as TGTGCCAGCGGGCGGGATAGCAATCAGCCCCAGCATTTT.

This chain uses TRBV5-1 with TRBJ2-1, with 14 bases fitting TRBD2. V lost 6 bases and J lost 8; bases outside the gene matches: 7. Germline V gives CDR1 SGHRS, CDR2 YFSETQ. CDR3 length equals 15 residues. CDR3 region: CASKKGLAGVDEQFF. In DNA form, the CDR3 reads TGCGCCAGCAAAAAGGGACTAGCGGGAGTAGATGAGCAGTTCTTC.

The chain couples TRBV5-1 to TRBJ2-3; D not resolved. The germline V and J ends were trimmed by 0 bases and 1 base, with 6 bases remaining between them. This CDR3 comprises 14 residues. Germline lookup yields CDR1 SGHRS and CDR2 YFSETQ. This chain's CDR3 is CASSLATGTDTQYF. The DNA for the CDR3 is TGCGCCAGCAGCTTGGCTACCGGCACAGATACGCAGTATTTT.

The chain couples TRBV5-8 to TRBJ2-7; 7 bases align to TRBD1. The length of the CDR3 is 16 residues. Germline CDR1 SGHTS, CDR2 YDEGEE. Losses at the gene ends were 7 bases for V and 3 bases for J; bases not matched to a gene: 16. The CDR3 region has the DNA TGTGCCAGCGGCCGGGACAGAAATAAATTGGGCTACGAGCAGTACTTC. Amino acid sequence: CASGRDRNKLGYEQYF.